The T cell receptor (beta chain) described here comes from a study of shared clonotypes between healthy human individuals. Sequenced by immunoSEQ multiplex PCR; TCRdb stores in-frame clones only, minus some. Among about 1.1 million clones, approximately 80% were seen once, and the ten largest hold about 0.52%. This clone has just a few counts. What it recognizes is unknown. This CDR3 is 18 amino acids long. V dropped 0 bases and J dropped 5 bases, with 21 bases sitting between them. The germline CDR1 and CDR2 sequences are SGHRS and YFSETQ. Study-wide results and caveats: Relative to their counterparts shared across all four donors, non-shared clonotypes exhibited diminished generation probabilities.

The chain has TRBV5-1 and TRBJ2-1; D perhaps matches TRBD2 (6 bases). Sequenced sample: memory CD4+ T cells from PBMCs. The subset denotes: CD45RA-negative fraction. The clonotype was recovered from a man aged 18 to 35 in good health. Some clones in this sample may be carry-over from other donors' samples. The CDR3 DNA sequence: TGCGCCAGCAGCTTGGGAACTTATAGCGGAGTTATTAACAATGAGCAGTTCTTC. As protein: CASSLGTYSGVINNEQFF.